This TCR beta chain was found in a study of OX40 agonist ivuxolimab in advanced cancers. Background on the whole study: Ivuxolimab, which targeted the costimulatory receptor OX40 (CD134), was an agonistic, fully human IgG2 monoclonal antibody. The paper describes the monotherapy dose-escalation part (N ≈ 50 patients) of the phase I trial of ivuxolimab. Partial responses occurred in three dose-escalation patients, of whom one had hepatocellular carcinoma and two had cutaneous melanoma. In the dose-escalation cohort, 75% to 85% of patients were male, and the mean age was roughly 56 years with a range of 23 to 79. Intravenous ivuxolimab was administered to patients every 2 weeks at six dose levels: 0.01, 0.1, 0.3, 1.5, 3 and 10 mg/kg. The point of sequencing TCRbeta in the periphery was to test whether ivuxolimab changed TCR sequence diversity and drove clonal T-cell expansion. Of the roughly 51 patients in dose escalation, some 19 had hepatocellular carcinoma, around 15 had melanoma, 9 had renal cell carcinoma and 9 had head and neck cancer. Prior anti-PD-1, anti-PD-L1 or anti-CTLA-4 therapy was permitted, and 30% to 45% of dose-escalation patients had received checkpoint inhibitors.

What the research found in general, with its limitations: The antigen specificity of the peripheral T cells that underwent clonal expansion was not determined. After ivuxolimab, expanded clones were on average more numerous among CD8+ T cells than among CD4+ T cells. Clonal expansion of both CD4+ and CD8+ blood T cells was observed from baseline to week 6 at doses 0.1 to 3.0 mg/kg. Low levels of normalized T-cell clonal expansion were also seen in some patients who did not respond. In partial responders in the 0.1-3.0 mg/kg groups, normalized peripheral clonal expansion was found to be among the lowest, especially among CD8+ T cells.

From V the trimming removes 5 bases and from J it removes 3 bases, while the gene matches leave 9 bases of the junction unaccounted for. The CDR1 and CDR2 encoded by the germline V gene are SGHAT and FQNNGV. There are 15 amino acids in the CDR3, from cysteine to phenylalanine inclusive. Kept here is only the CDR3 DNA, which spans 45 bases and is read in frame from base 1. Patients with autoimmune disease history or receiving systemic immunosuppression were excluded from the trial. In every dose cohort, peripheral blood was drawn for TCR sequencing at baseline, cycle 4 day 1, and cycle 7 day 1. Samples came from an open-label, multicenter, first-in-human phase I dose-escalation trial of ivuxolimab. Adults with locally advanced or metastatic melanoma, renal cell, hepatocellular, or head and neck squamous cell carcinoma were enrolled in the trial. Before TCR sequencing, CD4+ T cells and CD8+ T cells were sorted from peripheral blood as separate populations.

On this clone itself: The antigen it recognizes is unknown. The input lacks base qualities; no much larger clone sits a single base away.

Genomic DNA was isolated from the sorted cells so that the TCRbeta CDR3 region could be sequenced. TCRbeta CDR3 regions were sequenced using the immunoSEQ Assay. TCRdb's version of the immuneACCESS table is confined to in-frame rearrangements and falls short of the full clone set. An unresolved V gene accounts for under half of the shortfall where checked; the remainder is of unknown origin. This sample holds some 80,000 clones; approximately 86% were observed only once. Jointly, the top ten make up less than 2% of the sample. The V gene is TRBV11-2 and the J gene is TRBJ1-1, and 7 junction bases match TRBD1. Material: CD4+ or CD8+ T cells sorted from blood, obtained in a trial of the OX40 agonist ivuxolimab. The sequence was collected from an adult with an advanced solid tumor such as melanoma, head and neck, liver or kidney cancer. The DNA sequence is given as TGTGCCAGCAGCCTAAACAGGGGTTTAGACACTGAAGCTTTCTTT. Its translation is CASSLNRGLDTEAFF.